The T cell receptor beta chain described here comes from a study of shared clonotypes between healthy human individuals. This clone was seen just once. Unmatched junction bases numbered 7, after V lost 2 bases and J lost 7 bases. Germline values: CDR1 KGHSH, CDR2 LQKENI. This CDR3 is 14 amino acids long. This table comes from immunoSEQ multiplex PCR, and its TCRdb copy is limited to in-frame clones, with some not included. The table has around 2.3 million clones, approximately 94% seen once. This chain joins TRBV18 and TRBJ1-2; 7 nucleotides align to TRBD1. This receptor was taken from a man between 18 and 29 years old in good health. Sequences were obtained from naive CD4+ T cells sorted from blood. The subset: CD45RA+ positively selected. In nucleotides, the CDR3 is TGTGCCAGCTCACCAGGGACAGTCCTTTCTGGCTACACCTTC. Translated: CASSPGTVLSGYTF.